This T cell receptor (beta chain) was recorded in a study of T-cell memory formation after mild COVID-19. TCRdb analysed the 5' RACE reads with MiXCR anew, one entry per CDR3 protein. The sample includes some 440,000 distinct CDR3 sequences, more than 20% of them seen just once. There are 18 residues in the CDR3. V shed 2 bases and J 3 bases; nucleotides not matched to a gene: 15. Germline loops: CDR1 SGHVS, CDR2 FNYEAQ. This clonotype appeared a few times. This clonotype was obtained from an adult woman who had mild COVID-19 (a few samples of this study predate the infection). Cell type and time point are not known. V usage is TRBV7-6 and J usage is TRBJ2-7, with TRBD2 matching over 8 bases. Source material: PBMCs or a T cell subset sorted from them (not recorded which). CDR3 sequence reads: CASSLLGAGAGMFYEQYF. The DNA of the CDR3 is TGTGCCAGCAGCTTATTAGGAGCGGGGGCCGGGATGTTCTACGAGCAGTACTTC.